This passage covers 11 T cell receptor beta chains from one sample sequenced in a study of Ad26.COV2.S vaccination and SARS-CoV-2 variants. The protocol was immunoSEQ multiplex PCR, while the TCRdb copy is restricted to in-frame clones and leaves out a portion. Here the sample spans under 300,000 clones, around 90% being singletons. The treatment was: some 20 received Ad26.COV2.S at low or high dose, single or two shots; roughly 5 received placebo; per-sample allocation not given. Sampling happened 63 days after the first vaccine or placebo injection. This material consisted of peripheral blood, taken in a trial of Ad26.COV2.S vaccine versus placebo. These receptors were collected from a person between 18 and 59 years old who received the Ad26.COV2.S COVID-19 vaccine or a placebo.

The chain's CDR3 is CASSPRGLADPSYNEQFF. The CDR3 region has the DNA TGTGCCAGTAGTCCCCGGGGACTAGCGGACCCGTCCTACAATGAGCAGTTCTTC. The chain couples TRBV19 to TRBJ2-1, with 11 positions matching TRBD2. V lost 5 bases and J lost 1; bases outside the gene matches: 10. Germline V gene data show CDR1 as LNHDA and CDR2 as SQIVND (reference sequence). CDR3 size: 18 residues.

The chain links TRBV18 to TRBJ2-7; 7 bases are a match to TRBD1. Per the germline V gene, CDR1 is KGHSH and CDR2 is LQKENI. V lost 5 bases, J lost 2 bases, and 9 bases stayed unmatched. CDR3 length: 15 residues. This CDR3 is CASSAGTAATYEQYF. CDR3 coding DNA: TGTGCCAGCTCAGCCGGGACAGCCGCTACCTACGAGCAGTACTTC.

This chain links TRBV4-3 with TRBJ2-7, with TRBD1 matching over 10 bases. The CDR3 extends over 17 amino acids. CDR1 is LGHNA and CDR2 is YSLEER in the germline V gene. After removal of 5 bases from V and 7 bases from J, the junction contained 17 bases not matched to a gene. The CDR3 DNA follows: TGCGCCAGCAGCGAGATGGCCCGACAGGGGGCGATGGGGGAGCAGTACTTC. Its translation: CASSEMARQGAMGEQYF.

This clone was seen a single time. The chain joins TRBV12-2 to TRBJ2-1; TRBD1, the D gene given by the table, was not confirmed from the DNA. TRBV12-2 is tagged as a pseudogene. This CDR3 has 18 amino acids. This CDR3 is CASRCWDRATRSYNEQFF. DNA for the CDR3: TGTGCAAGTCGCTGCTGGGACAGGGCAACTCGCTCCTACAATGAGCAGTTCTTC.

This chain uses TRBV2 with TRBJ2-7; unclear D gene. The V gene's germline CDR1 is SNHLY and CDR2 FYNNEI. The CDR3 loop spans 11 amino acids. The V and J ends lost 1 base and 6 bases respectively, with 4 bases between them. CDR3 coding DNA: TGTGCCAGCAGTGAAGGGGGCGAGCAGTACTTC. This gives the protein CASSEGGEQYF.

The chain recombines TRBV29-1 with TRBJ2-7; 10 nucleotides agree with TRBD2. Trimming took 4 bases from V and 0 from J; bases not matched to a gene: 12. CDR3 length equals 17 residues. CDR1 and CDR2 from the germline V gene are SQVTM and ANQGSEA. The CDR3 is CSVVHLAGAKNSYEQYF. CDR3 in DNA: TGCAGCGTTGTGCATCTAGCGGGGGCCAAAAACTCCTACGAGCAGTACTTC.

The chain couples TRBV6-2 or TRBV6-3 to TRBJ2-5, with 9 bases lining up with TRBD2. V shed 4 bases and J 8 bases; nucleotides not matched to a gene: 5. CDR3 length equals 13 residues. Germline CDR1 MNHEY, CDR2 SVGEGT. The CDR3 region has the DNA TGTGCCAGCAGTTGGGGTAGCGGGAGAACCCAGTACTTC. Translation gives CASSWGSGRTQYF.

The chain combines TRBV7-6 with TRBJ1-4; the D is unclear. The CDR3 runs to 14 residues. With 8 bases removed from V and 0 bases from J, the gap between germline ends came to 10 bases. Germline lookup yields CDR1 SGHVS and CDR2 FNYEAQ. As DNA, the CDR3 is TGTGCCAGCGGGGTGGGTCCAACTAATGAAAAACTGTTTTTT. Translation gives CASGVGPTNEKLFF.

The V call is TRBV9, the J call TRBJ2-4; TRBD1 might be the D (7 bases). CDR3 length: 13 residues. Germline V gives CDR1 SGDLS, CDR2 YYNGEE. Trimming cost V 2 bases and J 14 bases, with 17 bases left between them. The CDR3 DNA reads TGTGCCAGCAGCGTTGGAACAGGGGAGGTCGAGTACTTC. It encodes CASSVGTGEVEYF.

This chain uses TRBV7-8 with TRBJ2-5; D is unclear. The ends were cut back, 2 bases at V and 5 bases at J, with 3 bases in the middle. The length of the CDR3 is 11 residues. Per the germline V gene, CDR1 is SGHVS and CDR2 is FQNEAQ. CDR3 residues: CASSLMETQYF. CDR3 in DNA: TGTGCCAGCAGCTTAATGGAGACCCAGTACTTC.

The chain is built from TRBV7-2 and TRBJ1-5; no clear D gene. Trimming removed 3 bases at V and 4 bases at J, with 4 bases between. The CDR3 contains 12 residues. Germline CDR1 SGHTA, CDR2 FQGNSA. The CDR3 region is CASSFLNQPQHF. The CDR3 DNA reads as TGTGCCAGCAGCTTTCTAAATCAGCCCCAGCATTTT.